The 17 T cell receptor beta chains below come from one sample, sequenced in a study of shared T cell receptors in the human thymus (dated by TCRdb to about 2021). The method was the immunoSEQ multiplex PCR assay. As stored in TCRdb, this immuneACCESS dataset retains in-frame rearrangements with V and J assigned. A fraction of the clones does not appear; measured against another copy, unresolved V genes explain less than half of the discrepancy, and the remainder lacks a known reason. In this sample the table shows 500,000 to 850,000 clones, roughly 86% of which occur a single time. The ten top clones hold 0.0094% of the sample. These sequences were also reported in another study, on human thymus T cells.

Sequenced material: thymocytes. These receptors all stem from a boy under three years old with a congenital heart defect. Donor details come from another sample of the same person, matched by shared clones.

The sample holds a few counts of this clone. The V and J genes are TRBV6-4 and TRBJ1-4, with D unclear. V was trimmed by 0 bases and J by 8 bases, leaving 7 bases between them. The germline V gene has CDR1 MRHNA and CDR2 SNTAGT. This CDR3 has 13 amino acids. The CDR3 spells CASSDSAGEKLFF. CDR3 nucleotide sequence: TGTGCCAGCAGTGACTCGGCGGGGGAAAAACTGTTTTTT.

V and J are TRBV9 and TRBJ2-7; 7 bases are a match to TRBD1. V trimming: 0 bases; J trimming: 6 bases; junction bases outside the gene matches: 0. There are 12 residues in the CDR3. Germline V gives CDR1 SGDLS, CDR2 YYNGEE. The CDR3 DNA reads as TGTGCCAGCAGCGTAGGACAGGGCGAGCAGTACTTC. This sequence encodes CASSVGQGEQYF.

A few counts support this clone. The gene calls are TRBV27 and TRBJ2-3; possible D gene TRBD1, 5 bases. The germline V gene encodes CDR1 MNHEY and CDR2 SMNVEV (reference sequence). Trimming removed 0 bases from V and 8 bases from J, with 15 bases in between. The CDR3 is 15 residues long. This chain's CDR3 is CASSLSLAPDSTQYF. CDR3 DNA sequence: TGTGCCAGCAGTTTATCACTCGCCCCCGACAGTACGCAGTATTTT.

This chain links TRBV5-8 with TRBJ1-2, with D perhaps TRBD1 (6 bases). The CDR3 consists of 13 residues. From germline, CDR1 is SGHTS and CDR2 YDEGEE. Trimming removed 3 bases from V and 5 bases from J, with 11 bases in between. CDR3 coding DNA: TGTGCCAGCAGCTCCGGACAGCTTTATGGCTACACCTTC. It codes for CASSSGQLYGYTF.

The rearrangement links TRBV29-1 to TRBJ2-3; D gene unclear. Looked up from germline, CDR1 is SQVTM and CDR2 is ANQGSEA. The CDR3 is made up of 11 amino acids. V was trimmed by 5 bases and J by 4 bases, leaving 7 bases between them. The CDR3 DNA follows: TGCAGCGTTTTCGGTCCAGATACGCAGTATTTT. Translated: CSVFGPDTQYF.

The V call is TRBV7-9, the J call TRBJ1-2, with 9 bases identical to TRBD1. The V and J ends lost 4 bases and 4 bases, in that order; junction bases with no gene match: 10. The CDR3 totals 16 residues. Germline V gene lookup returns CDR1 SEHNR and CDR2 FQNEAQ (reference sequence). The CDR3 sequence is CASSSKQGAGVYGYTF. Here the CDR3 DNA reads TGTGCCAGCAGCTCCAAACAGGGGGCAGGGGTCTATGGCTACACCTTC.

CDR3 loop: CASSKLRGRGGYTF. The CDR3 DNA follows: TGTGCCAGCAGTAAACTCAGGGGGCGAGGCGGCTACACCTTC. This rearrangement joins TRBV27 to TRBJ1-2; 8 bases align to TRBD1. The CDR3 contains 14 residues. Trimming cost V 5 bases and J 8 bases; bases outside gene matches: 10. The germline V gene encodes CDR1 MNHEY and CDR2 SMNVEV (reference sequence).

V usage is TRBV11-2 and J usage is TRBJ1-1; a weak D match, TRBD1 (6 bases). CDR1 is SGHAT and CDR2 is FQNNGV in the germline V gene. V was trimmed by 4 bases and J by 10 bases, leaving 19 bases between them. The CDR3 covers 14 residues. This chain's CDR3 is CASSSFGGGLGAFF. DNA for the CDR3: TGTGCCAGCAGCTCATTTGGTGGGGGCTTGGGAGCTTTCTTT. Full variable domain (missing parts from reference TRBV11-2 and TRBJ1-1): EAGVAQSPRYKIIEKRQSVAFWCNPISGHATLYWYQQILGQGPKLLIQFQNNGVVDDSQLPKDRFSAERLKGVDSTLKIQPAKLEDSAVYLCASSSFGGGLGAFFGQGTRLTVV.

The CDR3 loop is CASSFLNDRADSPLHF. CDR3 nucleotides: TGTGCCAGCAGTTTCCTAAACGACAGGGCCGATTCACCCCTCCACTTT. The rearrangement links TRBV28 to TRBJ1-6; 7 nucleotides line up with TRBD1. CDR1 MDHEN and CDR2 SYDVKM come from the germline V gene. This CDR3 region has 16 residues. V lost 3 bases and J lost 8; bases outside the gene matches: 10. Variable domain in full (rest from reference TRBV28 and TRBJ1-6): DVKVTQSSRYLVKRTGEKVFLECVQDMDHENMFWYRQDPGLGLRLIYFSYDVKMKEKGDIPEGYSVSREKKERFSLILESASTNQTSMYLCASSFLNDRADSPLHFGNGTRLTVT.

The chain carries TRBV2 and TRBJ1-5; no clear D. The ends were cut back, 6 bases at V and 0 bases at J, with 9 bases in the middle. CDR3 size: 14 residues. Germline V gene data show CDR1 as SNHLY and CDR2 as FYNNEI. The CDR3 region is CASSRTYSNQPQHF. CDR3 DNA sequence: TGTGCCAGCAGCCGGACTTATAGCAATCAGCCCCAGCATTTT.

This clone was detected once. The CDR3 DNA reads as TGCGCCAGCAGCCAAAGCAGGGGGCGAATTGGTAGCCAGCATTTT. Translating gives CASSQSRGRIGSQHF. The rearrangement uses TRBV4-3 and TRBJ1-5; TRBD1 aligns across 8 bases. J was trimmed by 12 bases and V by 2 bases; bases with no gene match: 12. In germline, CDR1 is LGHNA, CDR2 YSLEER. CDR3 length: 15 amino acids.

The rearrangement links TRBV14 to TRBJ2-3; D call uncertain. The V gene lost 2 bases and the J gene lost 7 bases, with 16 bases spanning the gap. Germline V lookup: CDR1 SGHDN, CDR2 FVKESK. This CDR3 has 15 amino acids. The CDR3 loop is CASSQKPSHGNTQYF. The CDR3 nucleotides are TGTGCCAGCAGCCAAAAACCATCTCATGGCAATACGCAGTATTTT.

The chain links TRBV27 to TRBJ2-7; TRBD2 matches 10 bases. Germline CDR1 reads MNHEY; CDR2 reads SMNVEV (reference sequence). V dropped 4 bases and J dropped 0; count of bases not matched to a gene: 0. The CDR3 consists of 14 residues. CDR3 nucleotide sequence: TGTGCCAGCAGTTCTAGCGGGAGCTCCTACGAGCAGTACTTC. This gives the protein CASSSSGSSYEQYF.

J is TRBJ2-7 and V is TRBV30, with TRBD2 matching over 12 bases. Per germline, CDR1 GTSNPN and CDR2 SVGIG (reference sequence). After removal of 1 base from V and 2 bases from J, the junction contained 12 bases not matched to a gene. The CDR3 sequence is 18 residues long. CDR3 coding DNA: TGTGCCTGGAGTGGGGGATCGACTAGCGGGGGCCCTACCTACGAGCAGTACTTC. It specifies CAWSGGSTSGGPTYEQYF.

The chain combines TRBV5-6 with TRBJ1-1; D is unclear. Germline loops: CDR1 SGHDT, CDR2 YYEEEE. This CDR3 comprises 14 residues. The V end lost 2 bases, the J end lost 6 bases, and 14 bases lay between the germline ends. The CDR3: CASSFRLGGSEAFF. The CDR3 DNA reads as TGTGCCAGCAGCTTTCGCCTGGGCGGGTCTGAAGCTTTCTTT.

The gene calls are TRBV30 and TRBJ2-4; D possibly corresponds to TRBD1 (6 bases). CDR1 and CDR2 (germline): GTSNPN, SVGIG (reference sequence). The length of the CDR3 is 16 residues. V was trimmed by 1 base and J by 8 bases, leaving 21 bases between them. CDR3 sequence: CAWSAPRGQRMDIQYF. CDR3 bases: TGTGCCTGGAGTGCTCCCCGAGGACAGCGGATGGACATTCAGTACTTC.

The V and J genes are TRBV5-1 and TRBJ2-1, with TRBD2 matching over 10 bases. CDR3 length equals 13 residues. V was clipped by 6 bases and J by 9 bases; unmatched bases: 6. The germline gives CDR1 SGHRS, CDR2 YFSETQ. The CDR3 DNA is TGCGCCAGCAATCTAGCGGGAGTTGTTGAGCAGTTCTTC. Its protein product is CASNLAGVVEQFF.